Listed below are T cell receptor beta chains from one sample, sequenced in a study of response to subunit inactivated influenza vaccine. A single record per CDR3 protein comes from TCRdb applying MiXCR to the RT-PCR reads. The sample records about 540,000 distinct CDR3 sequences, 20% to 25% being singletons. This sample was also put to use in a study of T cells expressing NK-cell markers.

The sequences come from CD4+ T cells sorted from PBMCs, collected roughly 13 days after vaccination. The receptors come from a man in his fifties who received an inactivated influenza vaccine. Both conserved end residues are part of each CDR3. D genes are given only for firm matches. Rows give clone size only sometimes, using once, few, many, or a class for an expanded clone.

V: TRBV4-2; J: TRBJ2-5; size: .; D: .; DNA: TGTGCCATCAGCCCCGGGCCCGGAGAGACCCAGTACTTC; CDR3: CAISPGPGETQYF
V: TRBV9; J: TRBJ2-2; size: .; D: .; DNA: TGTGCCAGCAGCGTATCTCCAGGATCCCAACACGGGGAGCTGTTTTTT; CDR3: CASSVSPGSQHGELFF
V: TRBV6-2/TRBV6-3; J: TRBJ2-2; size: .; D: TRBD2; DNA: TGTGCCAGCAGCACACTAGCGGGAGTTAACACCGGGGAGCTGTTTTTT; CDR3: CASSTLAGVNTGELFF
V: TRBV7-3; J: TRBJ2-3; size: .; D: .; DNA: TGTGCCAGCAGCTCCTCCATCGGTGGCACAGATACGCAGTATTTT; CDR3: CASSSSIGGTDTQYF
V: TRBV12-3/TRBV12-4; J: TRBJ2-7; size: few; D: TRBD1; DNA: TGTGCCAGCAGCCGGACAGGGGACCAATACTACGAGCAGTACTTC; CDR3: CASSRTGDQYYEQYF
V: TRBV30; J: TRBJ1-4; size: few; D: .; DNA: TGTGCCTGGGGATTCCCCGGGACGAAAAATGAAAAACTGTTTTTT; CDR3: CAWGFPGTKNEKLFF
V: TRBV12-3/TRBV12-4; J: TRBJ2-1; size: .; D: .; DNA: TGTGCCAGCAGTTTCGGGCGGGACAATGAGCAGTTCTTC; CDR3: CASSFGRDNEQFF
V: TRBV24-1; J: TRBJ2-1; size: .; D: .; DNA: TGTGCCACCAGTGATCCACGGGGTGGACGGAGTAATGAGCAGTTCTTC; CDR3: CATSDPRGGRSNEQFF
V: TRBV10-3; J: TRBJ1-5; size: once; D: TRBD1; DNA: TGTGCCATCAGTGGGGACAGTAGTCAGCCCCAGCATTTT; CDR3: CAISGDSSQPQHF
V: TRBV5-1; J: TRBJ1-5; size: few; D: .; DNA: TGCGCCAGCAGCTTGGAATCAGGGCGCAATCAGCCCCAGCATTTT; CDR3: CASSLESGRNQPQHF
V: TRBV9; J: TRBJ2-7; size: .; D: .; DNA: TGTGCCAGCAGCGTTGGGGACTTCTCCTACGAGCAGTACTTC; CDR3: CASSVGDFSYEQYF
V: TRBV24-1; J: TRBJ2-5; size: .; D: TRBD1; DNA: TGTGCCACCAGTGATTCCCCGGGACAGGGGCTTCAAGAGACCCAGTACTTC; CDR3: CATSDSPGQGLQETQYF
V: TRBV15; J: TRBJ2-5; size: .; D: TRBD1; DNA: TGTGCCACCAGCAGGGATCCGACAGGGCAAGAGACCCAGTACTTC; CDR3: CATSRDPTGQETQYF
V: TRBV20-1; J: TRBJ1-5; size: .; D: .; DNA: TGCAGTGCTAACGACAGTAATCAGCCCCAGCATTTT; CDR3: CSANDSNQPQHF
V: TRBV18; J: TRBJ1-1; size: few; D: .; DNA: TGTGCCAGCTCACGGGAAGTGTCAAACGAAGCTTTCTTT; CDR3: CASSREVSNEAFF
V: TRBV10-3; J: TRBJ2-7; size: .; D: .; DNA: TGTGCCATCAGTGAGCCGGACACCTCCTACGAGCAGTACTTC; CDR3: CAISEPDTSYEQYF